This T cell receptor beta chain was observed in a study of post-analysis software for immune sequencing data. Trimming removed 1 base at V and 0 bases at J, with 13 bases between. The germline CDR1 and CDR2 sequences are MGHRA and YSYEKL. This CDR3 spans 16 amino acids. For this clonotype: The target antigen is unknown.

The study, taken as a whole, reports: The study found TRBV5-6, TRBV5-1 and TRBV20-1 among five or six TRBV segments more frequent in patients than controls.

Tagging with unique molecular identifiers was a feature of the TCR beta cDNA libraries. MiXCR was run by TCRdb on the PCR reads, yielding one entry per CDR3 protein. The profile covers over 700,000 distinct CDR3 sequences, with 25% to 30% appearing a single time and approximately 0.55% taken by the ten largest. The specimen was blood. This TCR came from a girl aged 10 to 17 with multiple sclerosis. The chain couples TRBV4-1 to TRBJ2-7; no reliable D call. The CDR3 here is CASSQAARITSYEQYF. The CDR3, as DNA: TGCGCCAGCAGCCAAGCTGCCAGGATTACCTCCTACGAGCAGTACTTC.